This TCR beta chain comes out of a study of neurological immune-mediated disorders (dated by TCRdb to 2018 to 2020). About the investigation overall: Using UMI-based sequencing, the study compared peripheral blood TCR-beta repertoires from patients with HTLV-I-associated myelopathy (HAM/TSP), patients with multiple sclerosis, and healthy controls. Longitudinal HAM/TSP donors and healthy donors each had 3 time-points at intervals of about 3-45 months. The cohort included some 66 subjects: around 15 with HAM/TSP, about 34 with multiple sclerosis, and 20 or so healthy controls. Alongside PBMC samples, the set of approximately 100 TCR-beta libraries contained longitudinal samples, technical triplicates, and paired CD4+ and CD8+ T-cell subsets that had been sorted. Study-wide findings and limitations: No identical CDR3 amino acid sequences were found to be shared among expanded clones across subjects, suggesting that TCR-beta repertoires were private in all groups. TCR clonal expansion was highest in HAM/TSP patients and lowest in MS patients, with MS patients falling below even healthy controls.

CDR1 and CDR2 (SEHNR, FQNEAQ) derive from the germline V gene (reference sequence). At the junction V is shortened by 5 bases and J by 0 bases, with 5 bases in between. Reading from cysteine to phenylalanine, the CDR3 counts 13 amino acids. Just the 39-base CDR3 DNA is kept, in frame starting at base 1. According to the study, the label for this sample's time point signals: longitudinal time-point 2. Healthy controls were blood bank volunteers in Maryland, USA. For the unsorted PBMC libraries, 2 million PBMCs were stored in RNAlater at -80 degrees C until RNA extraction and were used to generate the libraries. PBMCs were separated from peripheral blood using Ficoll-Hypaque density gradient centrifugation and then cryopreserved in liquid nitrogen. This clonotype appeared many times. Its antigen target is currently unknown. No per-base quality is available; no much larger clone lies one base away. cDNA synthesis used template-switch 5'RACE with a primer carrying a 10-nucleotide random unique molecular identifier tagging each TCR transcript. Each sequencing run produced over 180 million TCR-beta sequences covering 15-18 subjects. The RNeasy kit was used to extract total RNA. TCR-beta VDJ regions were amplified with primers for the TCR constant region and the 5'RACE anchor, using the KAPA Real-time Library Amplification kit. A first PCR added sample indexes and Illumina adaptors, after which a second PCR increased the library yield. The roughly 650 bp TCR product was size-selected on a 2% E-gel SizeSelection system after Ampure bead purification. Library quality was checked on a Bioanalyzer, concentration was measured with Qubit, and libraries were quantified with the Kapa Library Quantification kit before pooling. Libraries were sequenced paired-end 2 x 150 bp on an Illumina HiSeq 2500. To increase sequence diversity, about 25-31% phiX was spiked into each library pool. Per the original workflow: The UMI-based MiGEC pipeline processed quality-filtered reads and removed over 85% of raw TCR sequences during error correction. VDJ genes were aligned to IMGT germline references, and clonotypes were defined by unique CDR3 amino acid sequence plus V-J genes. Clonal expansion, Shannon diversity and CDR3 relatedness (CalcPairwiseDistances, ClusterSamples) were evaluated with VDJtools, and phylogenetic trees were built with CLCbio workbench. Clones with at least 8 unique UMIs were defined as expanded, with this threshold being based on coefficient-of-variation modelling across technical triplicates. Through fastp at Q25 and MiXCR, TCRdb rebuilt clones from the public reads, retaining in-frame beta chains. CDR3 protein sequences are deduplicated, and each keeps its most common genes and DNA. TCRdb assigned the V and J calls; the authors' analysis was not used. In all, the sample holds tens of thousands of distinct CDR3 sequences, and approximately 13% of those were seen once. The ten largest make up approximately 2.2% of the sample.

The rearranged segments are TRBV7-9 and TRBJ1-5, with the identity of the D gene unclear. The sample consisted of PBMCs. The receptor's source is a woman aged 40-49 years in good health. The CDR3 protein sequence reads: CASSINSNQPQHF. The nucleotides are TGTGCCAGCAGCATTAATAGCAATCAGCCCCAGCATTTT. With the portions outside the CDR3 filled from the reference TRBV7-9 and TRBJ1-5 genes, the complete variable region becomes DTGVSQNPRHKITKRGQNVTFRCDPISEHNRLYWYRQTLGQGPEFLTYFQNEAQLEKSRLLSDRFSAERPKGSFSTLEIQRTEQGDSAMYLCASSINSNQPQHFGDGTRLSIL.